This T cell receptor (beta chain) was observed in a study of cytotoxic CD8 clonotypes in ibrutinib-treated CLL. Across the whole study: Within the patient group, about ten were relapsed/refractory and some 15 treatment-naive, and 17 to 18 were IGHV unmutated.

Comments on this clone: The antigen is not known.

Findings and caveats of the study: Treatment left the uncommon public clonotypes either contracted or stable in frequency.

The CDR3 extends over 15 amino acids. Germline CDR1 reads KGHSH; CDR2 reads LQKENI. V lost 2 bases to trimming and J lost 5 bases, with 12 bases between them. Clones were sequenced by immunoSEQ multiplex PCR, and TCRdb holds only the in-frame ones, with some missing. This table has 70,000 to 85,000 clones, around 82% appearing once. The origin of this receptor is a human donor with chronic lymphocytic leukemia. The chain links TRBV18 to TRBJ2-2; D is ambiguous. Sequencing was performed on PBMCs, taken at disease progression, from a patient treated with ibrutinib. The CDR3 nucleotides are TGTGCCAGCTCACCATACCAGGAAACTACCGGGGAGCTGTTTTTT. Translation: CASSPYQETTGELFF. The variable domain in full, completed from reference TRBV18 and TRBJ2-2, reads NAGVMQNPRHLVRRRGQEARLRCSPMKGHSHVYWYRQLPEEGLKFMVYLQKENIIDESGMPKERFSAEFPKEGPSILRIQQVVRGDSAAYFCASSPYQETTGELFFGEGSRLTVL.